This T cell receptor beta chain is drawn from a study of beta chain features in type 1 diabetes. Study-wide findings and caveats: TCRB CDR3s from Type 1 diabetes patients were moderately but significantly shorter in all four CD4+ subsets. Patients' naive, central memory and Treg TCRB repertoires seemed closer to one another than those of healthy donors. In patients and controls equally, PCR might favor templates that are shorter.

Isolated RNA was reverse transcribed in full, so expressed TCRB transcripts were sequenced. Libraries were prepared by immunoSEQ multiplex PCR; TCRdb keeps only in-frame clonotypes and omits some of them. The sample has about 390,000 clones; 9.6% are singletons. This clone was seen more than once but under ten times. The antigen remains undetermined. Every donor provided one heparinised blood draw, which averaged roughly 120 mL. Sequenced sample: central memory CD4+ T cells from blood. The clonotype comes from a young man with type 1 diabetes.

Written as DNA, the CDR3 is TGTGCCAGCAGCCAAGTTCACAGCGGGGCCCTCGAGCAGTACTTC. This sequence encodes CASSQVHSGALEQYF. This chain uses TRBV14 with TRBJ2-7; TRBD2 agrees at 7 bases. J was trimmed by 6 bases and V by 1 base; bases with no gene match: 9. The CDR3 has 15 residues. The germline gives CDR1 SGHDN, CDR2 FVKESK.